This T cell receptor (beta chain) was captured by sequencing in a study of T-cell reconstitution after alpha-beta-depleted transplantation in children. The germline V gene has CDR1 DFQATT and CDR2 SNEGSKA (reference sequence). The length of the CDR3 is 14 residues. The J segment lost 4 bases and the V segment lost 6 bases, leaving 10 bases of the junction unmatched. A library of TCRbeta sequences, prepared with unique molecular identifiers, was generated. MiXCR, run by TCRdb on the PCR reads, gives a single entry per CDR3 protein. The sample has 360,000 or so distinct CDR3 sequences; around 20% are singletons. Ten or more counts support this clonotype.

The material was PBMCs from the stem cell graft donor, obtained from the stem cell graft. This TCR was recovered from a human donor who donated a stem cell graft to a child with acute myeloid leukemia. V usage is TRBV20-1 and J usage is TRBJ2-7; 9 nucleotides agree with TRBD1. CDR3 sequence: CSARAGTGLYEQYF. CDR3 nucleotide sequence: TGCAGTGCCAGGGCCGGGACAGGGTTATACGAGCAGTACTTC.